This TCR beta chain was recovered during a study of tumor T cells in aggressive B-cell lymphoma. This CDR3 spans 16 amino acids. Germline CDR1 is MGHRA and CDR2 is YSYEKL. The germline V and J ends were trimmed by 4 bases and 7 bases, with 19 bases remaining between them. Clones were sequenced by immunoSEQ multiplex PCR, and TCRdb holds only the in-frame ones, with some missing. The sample records just over 3,500 clones, 70% to 90% being singletons. The chain employs TRBV4-1 and TRBJ1-4; perhaps TRBD1 as D (6 bases). The source of this sequence is an adult with diffuse large B cell lymphoma. Sequencing was done on a sample of tumor tissue. CDR3 DNA sequence: TGCGCCAGCAGCCCAGCGCCCGGGGGGGGGCGTGAAAAACTGTTTTTT. Translation gives CASSPAPGGGREKLFF.